This T cell receptor (beta chain) stems from a study of PD-L1 blockade in urothelial cancer. On the study more broadly: Males with urothelial cancer arising in the bladder constituted most of the roughly 30 patients.

Time point indicated: peripheral blood 6 weeks after treatment start. The repertoire was sequenced with immunoSEQ multiplex PCR; TCRdb's copy has only in-frame clones and lacks some. Of roughly 100,000 clones in the sample, approximately 87% are singletons; the top ten hold approximately 8%. Germline V lookup: CDR1 LNHDA, CDR2 SQIVND (reference sequence). The CDR3 length is 15 residues. With V trimmed by 3 bases and J by 3 bases, 6 bases remained unmatched. This specimen was PBMCs, taken around atezolizumab (anti-PD-L1) treatment. This receptor was obtained from a man aged 65 to 79 with urothelial cancer. This chain links TRBV19 with TRBJ2-3; 7 bases are shared with TRBD1. The CDR3 nucleotides read TGTGCCAGTAGTATGTGGGACAGTTCTACAGATACGCAGTATTTT. Translating gives CASSMWDSSTDTQYF. The full variable domain, its missing parts supplied by reference TRBV19 and TRBJ2-3, is DGGITQSPKYLFRKEGQNVTLSCEQNLNHDAMYWYRQDPGQGLRLIYYSQIVNDFQKGDIAEGYSVSREKKESFPLTVTSAQKNPTAFYLCASSMWDSSTDTQYFGPGTRLTVL.